Given below is one T cell receptor (beta chain) in context. Antigen: not known. This record comes from a study of T cell responses to AZD1222 COVID-19 vaccine. Findings of the study overall: Targets within unmutated variant regions were reportedly found for nearly half of spike-specific TCRs. Possibly, clonal diversity was underestimated; donors were largely white British and included more females.

Assay used: immunoSEQ multiplex PCR; TCRdb lists only in-frame clones, some missing. The table records roughly 150,000 clones, less than 90% of them present only once. CDR1 and CDR2 from the germline V gene are LNHDA and SQIVND (reference sequence). V gave up 1 base and J gave up 4 bases, with 14 bases separating them. The CDR3 spans 15 residues. The chain carries TRBV19 and TRBJ2-7, with D perhaps TRBD1 (6 bases). Sample: peripheral blood, taken after recovery from COVID-19. The receptor was derived from an adult who had recovered from COVID-19. The CDR3 DNA reads TGTGCCAGTAGTATAGCGGACAGTCCCATTTACGAGCAGTACTTC. Residues: CASSIADSPIYEQYF.